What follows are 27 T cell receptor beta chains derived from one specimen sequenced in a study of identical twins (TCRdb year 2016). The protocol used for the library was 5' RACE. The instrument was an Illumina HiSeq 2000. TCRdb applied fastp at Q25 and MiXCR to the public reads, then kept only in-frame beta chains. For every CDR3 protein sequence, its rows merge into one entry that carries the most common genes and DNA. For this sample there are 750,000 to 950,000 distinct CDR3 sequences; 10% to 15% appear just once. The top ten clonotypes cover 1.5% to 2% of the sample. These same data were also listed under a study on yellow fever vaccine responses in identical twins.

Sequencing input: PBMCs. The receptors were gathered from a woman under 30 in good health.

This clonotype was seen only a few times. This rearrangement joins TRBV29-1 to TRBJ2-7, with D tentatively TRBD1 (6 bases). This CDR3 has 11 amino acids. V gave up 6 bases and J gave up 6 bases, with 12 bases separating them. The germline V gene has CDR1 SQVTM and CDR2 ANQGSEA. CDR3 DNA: TGCAGCGTCCGAACAGGGATCGAGCAGTACTTC. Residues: CSVRTGIEQYF.

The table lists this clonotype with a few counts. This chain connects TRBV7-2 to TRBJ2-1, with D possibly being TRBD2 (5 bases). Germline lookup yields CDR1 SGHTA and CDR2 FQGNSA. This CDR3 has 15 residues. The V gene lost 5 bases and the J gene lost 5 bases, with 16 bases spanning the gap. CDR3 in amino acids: CASSLTFEGNNEQFF. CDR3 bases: TGTGCCAGCAGCCTAACTTTTGAGGGTAACAATGAGCAGTTCTTC. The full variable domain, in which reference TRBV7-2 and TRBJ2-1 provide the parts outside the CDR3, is GAGVSQSPSNKVTEKGKDVELRCDPISGHTALYWYRQSLGQGLEFLIYFQGNSAPDKSGLPSDRFSAERTGGSVSTLTIQRTQQEDSAVYLCASSLTFEGNNEQFFGPGTRLTVL.

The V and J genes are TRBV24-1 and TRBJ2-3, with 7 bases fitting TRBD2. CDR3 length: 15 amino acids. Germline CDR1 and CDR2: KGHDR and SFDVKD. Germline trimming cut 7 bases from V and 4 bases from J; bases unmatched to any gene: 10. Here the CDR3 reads CATRSGGSGADTQYF. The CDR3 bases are TGTGCCACCAGGAGCGGCGGGAGCGGGGCAGATACGCAGTATTTT.

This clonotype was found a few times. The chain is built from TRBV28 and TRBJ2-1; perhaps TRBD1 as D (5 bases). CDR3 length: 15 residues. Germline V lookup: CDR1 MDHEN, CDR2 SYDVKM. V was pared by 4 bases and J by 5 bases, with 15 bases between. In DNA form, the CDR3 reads TGTGCCAGCAGTTCCCTGAGGCAGGGCCACAATGAGCAGTTCTTC. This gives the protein CASSSLRQGHNEQFF.

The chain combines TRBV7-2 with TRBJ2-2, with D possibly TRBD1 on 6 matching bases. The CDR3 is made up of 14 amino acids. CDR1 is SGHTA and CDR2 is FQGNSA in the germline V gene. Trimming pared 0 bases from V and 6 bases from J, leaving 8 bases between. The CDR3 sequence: CASSLARQAGELFF. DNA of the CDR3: TGTGCCAGCAGCTTAGCGCGACAGGCCGGGGAGCTGTTTTTT.

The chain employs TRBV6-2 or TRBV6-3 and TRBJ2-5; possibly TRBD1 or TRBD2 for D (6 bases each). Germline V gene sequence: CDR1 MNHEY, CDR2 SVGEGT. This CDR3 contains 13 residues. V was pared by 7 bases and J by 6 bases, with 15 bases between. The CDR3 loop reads CASTGAGKKTQYF. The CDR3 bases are TGTGCCAGCACGGGGGCAGGGAAAAAGACCCAGTACTTC.

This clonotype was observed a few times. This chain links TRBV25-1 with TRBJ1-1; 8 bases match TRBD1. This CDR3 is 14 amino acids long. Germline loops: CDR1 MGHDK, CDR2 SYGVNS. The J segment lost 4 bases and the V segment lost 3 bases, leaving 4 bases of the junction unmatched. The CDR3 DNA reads TGTGCCAGCAGTGAGGTTGACAGGGGCACTGAAGCTTTCTTT. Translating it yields CASSEVDRGTEAFF.

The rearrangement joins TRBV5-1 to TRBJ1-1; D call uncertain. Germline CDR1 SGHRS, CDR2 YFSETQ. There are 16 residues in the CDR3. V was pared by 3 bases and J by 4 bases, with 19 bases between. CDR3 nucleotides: TGCGCCAGCAGCTCATGGGAGACCCAGCTGAGCACTGAAGCTTTCTTT. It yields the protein CASSSWETQLSTEAFF. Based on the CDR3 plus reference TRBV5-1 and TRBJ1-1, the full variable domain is KAGVTQTPRYLIKTRGQQVTLSCSPISGHRSVSWYQQTPGQGLQFLFEYFSETQRNKGNFPGRFSGRQFSNSRSEMNVSTLELGDSALYLCASSSWETQLSTEAFFGQGTRLTVV.

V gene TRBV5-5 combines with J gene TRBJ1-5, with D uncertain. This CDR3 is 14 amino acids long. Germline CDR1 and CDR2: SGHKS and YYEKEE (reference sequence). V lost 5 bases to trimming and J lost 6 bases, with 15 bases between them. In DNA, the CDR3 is TGTGCCAGCAGTAGCGGACGTGTGGGTCAGCCCCAGCATTTT. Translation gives CASSSGRVGQPQHF.

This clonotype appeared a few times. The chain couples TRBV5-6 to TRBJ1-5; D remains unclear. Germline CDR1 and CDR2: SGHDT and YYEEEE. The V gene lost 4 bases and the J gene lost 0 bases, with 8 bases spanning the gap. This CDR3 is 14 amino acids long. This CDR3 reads CASSPCCSNQPQHF. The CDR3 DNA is TGTGCCAGCAGCCCATGCTGTAGCAATCAGCCCCAGCATTTT.

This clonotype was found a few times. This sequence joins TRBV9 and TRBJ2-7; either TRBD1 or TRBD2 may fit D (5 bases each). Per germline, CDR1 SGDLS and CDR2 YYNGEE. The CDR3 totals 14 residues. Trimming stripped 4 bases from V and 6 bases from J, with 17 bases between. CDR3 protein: CASSPGTARFEQYF. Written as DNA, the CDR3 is TGTGCCAGCAGCCCTGGGACGGCCAGGTTCGAGCAGTACTTC.

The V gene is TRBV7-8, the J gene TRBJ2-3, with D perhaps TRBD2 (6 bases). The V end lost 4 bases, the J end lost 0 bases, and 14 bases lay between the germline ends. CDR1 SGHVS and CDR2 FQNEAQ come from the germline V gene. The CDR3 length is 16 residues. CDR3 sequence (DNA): TGTGCCAGCAGCTCTAGGGTTGGGACTAGCACAGATACGCAGTATTTT. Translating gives CASSSRVGTSTDTQYF.

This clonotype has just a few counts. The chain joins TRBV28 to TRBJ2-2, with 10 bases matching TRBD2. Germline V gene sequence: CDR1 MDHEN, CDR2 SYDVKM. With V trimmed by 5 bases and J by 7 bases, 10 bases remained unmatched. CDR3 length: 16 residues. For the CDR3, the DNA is TGTGCCAGCAGTCTCACAGCGGGGGGGCCATTCGGGGAGCTGTTTTTT. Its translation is CASSLTAGGPFGELFF.

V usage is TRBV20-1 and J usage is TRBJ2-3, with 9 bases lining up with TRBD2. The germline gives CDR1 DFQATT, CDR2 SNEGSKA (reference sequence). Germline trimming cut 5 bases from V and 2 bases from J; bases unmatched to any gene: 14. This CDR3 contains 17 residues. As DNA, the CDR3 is TGCAGTGCTCTCTTTAGGGCGGGGGGGCCATACACAGATACGCAGTATTTT. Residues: CSALFRAGGPYTDTQYF.

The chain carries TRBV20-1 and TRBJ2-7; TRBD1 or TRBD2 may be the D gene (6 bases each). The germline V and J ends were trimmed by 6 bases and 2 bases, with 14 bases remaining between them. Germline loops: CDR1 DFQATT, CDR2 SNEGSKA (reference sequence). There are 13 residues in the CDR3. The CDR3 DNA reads TGCAGTGCCTCCCGGGGGCTGACCTACGAGCAGTACGTC. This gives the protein CSASRGLTYEQYV.

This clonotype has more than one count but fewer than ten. The CDR3 region has the DNA TGTGCCAGCAGTTACATGAACACCGGGGAGCTGTTTTTT. This gives the protein CASSYMNTGELFF. This chain joins TRBV6-6 and TRBJ2-2; D not certain. The CDR3 consists of 13 residues. V lost 2 bases and J lost 1, with 2 bases in between. Germline lookup yields CDR1 MNHNY and CDR2 SVGAGI (reference sequence).

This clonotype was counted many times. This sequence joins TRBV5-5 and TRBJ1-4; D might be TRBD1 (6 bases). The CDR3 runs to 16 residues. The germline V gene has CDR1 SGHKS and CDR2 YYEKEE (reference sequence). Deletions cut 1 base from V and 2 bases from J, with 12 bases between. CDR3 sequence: CASSLRQGSTNEKLFF. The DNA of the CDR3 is TGTGCCAGCAGCTTGAGGCAGGGGAGCACTAATGAAAAACTGTTTTTT. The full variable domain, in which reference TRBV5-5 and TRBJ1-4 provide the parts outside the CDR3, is DAGVTQSPTHLIKTRGQQVTLRCSPISGHKSVSWYQQVLGQGPQFIFQYYEKEERGRGNFPDRFSARQFPNYSSELNVNALLLGDSALYLCASSLRQGSTNEKLFFGSGTQLSVL.

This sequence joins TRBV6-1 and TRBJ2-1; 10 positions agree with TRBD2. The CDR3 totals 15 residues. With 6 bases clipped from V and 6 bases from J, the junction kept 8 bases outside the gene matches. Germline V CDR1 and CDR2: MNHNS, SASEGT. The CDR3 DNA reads TGTGCCAGCAGATTGGCCAGCGGGGGGGGCAATGAGCAGTTCTTC. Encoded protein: CASRLASGGGNEQFF.

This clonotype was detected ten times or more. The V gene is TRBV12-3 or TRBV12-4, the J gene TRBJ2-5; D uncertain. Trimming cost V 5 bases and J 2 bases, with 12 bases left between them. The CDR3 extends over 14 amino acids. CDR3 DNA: TGTGCCAGCAGTAGCTCGAGGTTACAAGAGACCCAGTACTTC. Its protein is CASSSSRLQETQYF.

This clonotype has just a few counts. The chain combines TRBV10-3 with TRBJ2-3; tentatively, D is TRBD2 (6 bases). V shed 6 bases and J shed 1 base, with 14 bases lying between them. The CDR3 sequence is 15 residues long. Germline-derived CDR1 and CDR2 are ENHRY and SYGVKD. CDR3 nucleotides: TGTGCCATCAGGGAGAGGGGAGGAGGCACAGATACGCAGTATTTT. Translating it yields CAIRERGGGTDTQYF.

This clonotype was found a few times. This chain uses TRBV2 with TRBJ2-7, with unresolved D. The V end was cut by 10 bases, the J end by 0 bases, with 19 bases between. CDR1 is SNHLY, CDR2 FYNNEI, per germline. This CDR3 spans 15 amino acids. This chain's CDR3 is CATPAAPGYSYEQYF. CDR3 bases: TGTGCCACCCCGGCGGCACCTGGTTACTCCTACGAGCAGTACTTC.

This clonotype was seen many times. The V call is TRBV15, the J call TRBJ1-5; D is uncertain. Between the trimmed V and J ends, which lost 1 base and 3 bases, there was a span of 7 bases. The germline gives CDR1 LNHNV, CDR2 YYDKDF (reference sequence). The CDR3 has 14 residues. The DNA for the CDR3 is TGTGCCACCAGCAGAGTAACTCCCAATCAGCCCCAGCATTTT. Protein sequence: CATSRVTPNQPQHF.

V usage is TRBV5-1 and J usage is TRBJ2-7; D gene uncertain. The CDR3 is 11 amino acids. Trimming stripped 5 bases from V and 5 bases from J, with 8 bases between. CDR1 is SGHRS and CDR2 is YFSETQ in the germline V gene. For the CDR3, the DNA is TGCGCCAGCAGTCAGCCGAACGAGCAGTACTTC. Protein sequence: CASSQPNEQYF.

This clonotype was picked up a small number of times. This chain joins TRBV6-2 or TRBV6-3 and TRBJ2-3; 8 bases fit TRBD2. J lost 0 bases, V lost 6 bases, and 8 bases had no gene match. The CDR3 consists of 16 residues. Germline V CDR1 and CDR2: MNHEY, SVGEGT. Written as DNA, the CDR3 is TGTGCCAGCAGCCGCGGACTAGCCAAGAGCACAGATACGCAGTATTTT. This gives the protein CASSRGLAKSTDTQYF.

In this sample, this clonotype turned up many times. The CDR3 protein is CASSSGLAVQETQYF. CDR3 sequence (DNA): TGCGCCAGCAGCTCGGGACTAGCGGTTCAAGAGACCCAGTACTTC. This rearrangement joins TRBV4-1 to TRBJ2-5; 11 nucleotides match TRBD2. CDR3 length: 15 residues. Trimming took 5 bases from V and 2 from J; bases not matched to a gene: 4. CDR1 MGHRA and CDR2 YSYEKL come from the germline V gene.

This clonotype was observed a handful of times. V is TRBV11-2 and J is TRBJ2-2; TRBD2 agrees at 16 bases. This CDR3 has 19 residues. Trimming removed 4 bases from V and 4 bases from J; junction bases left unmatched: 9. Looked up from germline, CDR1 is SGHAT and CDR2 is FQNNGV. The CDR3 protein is CASSSRGLAGGSPTGELFF. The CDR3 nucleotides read TGTGCCAGCAGCTCTCGGGGACTAGCGGGAGGGTCTCCCACCGGGGAGCTGTTTTTT.

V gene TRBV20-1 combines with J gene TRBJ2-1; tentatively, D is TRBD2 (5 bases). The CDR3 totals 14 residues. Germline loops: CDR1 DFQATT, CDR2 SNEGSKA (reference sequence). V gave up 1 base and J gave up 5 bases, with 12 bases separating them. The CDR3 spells CSARAMTTNNEQFF. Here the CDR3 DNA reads TGCAGTGCTAGAGCTATGACTACTAACAATGAGCAGTTCTTC.